The 30 T cell receptor beta chains below all came from one sample that was sequenced in a study of blood T cell repertoires in COVID-19 (TCRdb year 2020). The library relied on the immunoSEQ multiplex PCR assay. In TCRdb, the immuneACCESS table is reduced to in-frame sequences with V and J assigned. These tables do not hold every clone; where another copy was compared, an unresolved V gene accounts for under half, and the others remain unexplained. In all, the sample holds about 400,000 clones, and roughly nine tenths of those were seen once. About 1.7% of the sample rests with the top ten. The material sequenced was PBMCs or T cells enriched from blood (not recorded which). All receptors derive from a woman aged 25 to 39 who had recovered from COVID-19.

Remarks on this clone: The identical CDR3 is also encoded by other nucleotide sequences in the sample. The J gene is TRBJ1-5, the V gene TRBV5-1; D gene ambiguous. This CDR3 contains 14 residues. V lost 0 bases and J 2 bases, leaving 6 bases between the germline ends. Germline V gives CDR1 SGHRS, CDR2 YFSETQ. The CDR3 DNA reads as TGCGCCAGCAGCTTGGGCCGGGGCAATCAGCCCCAGCATTTT. It yields the protein CASSLGRGNQPQHF. Full variable domain (outside the CDR3, taken from reference TRBV5-1 and TRBJ1-5): KAGVTQTPRYLIKTRGQQVTLSCSPISGHRSVSWYQQTPGQGLQFLFEYFSETQRNKGNFPGRFSGRQFSNSRSEMNVSTLELGDSALYLCASSLGRGNQPQHFGDGTRLSIL.

The chain has TRBV15 and TRBJ1-6, with D unresolved. V gave up 6 bases and J gave up 0 bases, with 12 bases separating them. The CDR3 covers 16 residues. Germline values: CDR1 LNHNV, CDR2 YYDKDF (reference sequence). The CDR3: CATRDWGGSYNSPLHF. Here the CDR3 DNA reads TGTGCCACCAGAGATTGGGGAGGCTCCTATAATTCACCCCTCCACTTT.

This sequence joins TRBV11-1 and TRBJ2-1; D gene unclear. This CDR3 spans 15 amino acids. V gave up 2 bases and J gave up 3 bases, with 11 bases separating them. The V gene's germline CDR1 is SGHAT and CDR2 FQDESV (reference sequence). The chain's CDR3 is CASSLRPTGYNEQFF. The CDR3 nucleotides are TGTGCCAGCAGCTTAAGACCGACGGGCTACAATGAGCAGTTCTTC.

The chain carries TRBV7-8 and TRBJ1-6; 10 bases match TRBD1. This CDR3 region has 14 residues. CDR1 SGHVS and CDR2 FQNEAQ come from the germline V gene. J lost 9 bases, V lost 6 bases, and 5 bases had no gene match. The CDR3 nucleotides are TGTGCCAGCAGGGGGACAGGGGTCGCTTCACCCCTCCACTTT. Its translation is CASRGTGVASPLHF.

The rearrangement joins TRBV18 to TRBJ2-6, with a possible D match to TRBD1 (5 bases). Germline-derived CDR1 and CDR2 are KGHSH and LQKENI. V lost 5 bases to trimming and J lost 2 bases, with 10 bases between them. The CDR3 totals 15 residues. CDR3: CASSRRGAGANVLTF. The CDR3 bases are TGTGCCAGCTCAAGAAGGGGCGCTGGGGCCAACGTCCTGACTTTC.

The chain has TRBV29-1 and TRBJ1-3; maybe TRBD1 (5 bases). Looked up from germline, CDR1 is SQVTM and CDR2 is ANQGSEA. Trimming shortened V by 4 bases and J by 2 bases, and 9 bases separated the two germline ends. The CDR3 spans 13 residues. The CDR3 DNA sequence: TGCAGCGTTGGATGGGGGGCTGGAAACACCATATATTTT. This sequence encodes CSVGWGAGNTIYF.

Concerning this clone itself: In the same sample, other DNA sequences code for this CDR3. V is TRBV7-9 and J is TRBJ2-5; TRBD1 matches at 7 bases. V was clipped by 5 bases and J by 5 bases; unmatched bases: 8. The CDR3 runs to 14 residues. Germline V lookup: CDR1 SEHNR, CDR2 FQNEAQ (reference sequence). The CDR3 coding sequence is TGTGCCAGCAGCCCAAGACAGGGCCGGGAGACCCAGTACTTC. Residues: CASSPRQGRETQYF.

The rearrangement uses TRBV19 and TRBJ1-1, with D possibly matching TRBD1 (6 bases). CDR1 is LNHDA and CDR2 is SQIVND in the germline V gene (reference sequence). The CDR3 has 14 residues. V lost 4 bases, J lost 7 bases, and 16 bases lay in between. CDR3 region: CASSTQLTGLEAFF. The DNA for the CDR3 is TGTGCCAGTAGTACCCAATTGACAGGCCTTGAAGCTTTCTTT.

This chain links TRBV19 with TRBJ1-2; 12 nucleotides align to TRBD1. The ends lost 5 bases at V and 8 bases at J; junction bases unmatched: 9. In germline, CDR1 is LNHDA, CDR2 SQIVND (reference sequence). The CDR3 has 15 residues. CDR3 in amino acids: CASSHRGTGGLGYTF. The CDR3 nucleotides are TGTGCCAGTAGTCATAGAGGGACAGGGGGCCTCGGCTACACCTTC. The full variable domain, its missing parts supplied by reference TRBV19 and TRBJ1-2, is DGGITQSPKYLFRKEGQNVTLSCEQNLNHDAMYWYRQDPGQGLRLIYYSQIVNDFQKGDIAEGYSVSREKKESFPLTVTSAQKNPTAFYLCASSHRGTGGLGYTFGSGTRLTVV.

The CDR3 DNA reads TGTGCCAGCAGCCGAGGTCGGTCCGGCCAAGAGACCCAGTACTTC. It codes for CASSRGRSGQETQYF. This chain joins TRBV7-9 and TRBJ2-5; D is uncertain. From germline, CDR1 is SEHNR and CDR2 FQNEAQ (reference sequence). V was pared by 5 bases and J by 1 base, with 14 bases between. This CDR3 has 15 amino acids.

This clone was seen a handful of times. V and J are TRBV12-3 or TRBV12-4 and TRBJ1-1; D not certain. The CDR3 covers 11 residues. Trimming left V 0 bases short and J 8 bases short, with 4 bases between. The CDR3 here is CASSLAAEAFF. The CDR3 bases are TGTGCCAGCAGTTTAGCAGCGGAAGCTTTCTTT.

The chain recombines TRBV5-1 with TRBJ2-3, with a tentative D call TRBD1 (5 bases). The CDR3 is 16 residues long. Per germline, CDR1 SGHRS and CDR2 YFSETQ. V shed 4 bases and J shed 0 bases, with 15 bases lying between them. CDR3 residues: CASSQFSGSSTDTQYF. In DNA form, the CDR3 reads TGCGCCAGCAGCCAATTCTCAGGGTCTAGCACAGATACGCAGTATTTT.

V gene TRBV7-3 combines with J gene TRBJ1-1; TRBD1 might be the D (5 bases). This CDR3 contains 13 residues. V was clipped by 2 bases and J by 11 bases, with 15 bases between them. Germline CDR1 reads SGHTA; CDR2 reads FQGTGA. CDR3 residues: CASSLGTGGRAFF. For the CDR3, the DNA is TGTGCCAGCAGCTTAGGCACAGGCGGTAGGGCTTTCTTT.

This CDR3 reads CASSSIQGGEQYF. In DNA form, the CDR3 reads TGTGCCAGCAGTTCCATACAGGGCGGAGAGCAGTACTTC. The chain is built from TRBV12-3 or TRBV12-4 and TRBJ2-7; possibly TRBD1 for D (6 bases). Trimming left V 4 bases short and J 7 bases short, with 14 bases between. This CDR3 contains 13 residues.

V usage is TRBV9 and J usage is TRBJ2-1; 7 nucleotides align to TRBD2. This CDR3 comprises 14 residues. In germline, CDR1 is SGDLS, CDR2 YYNGEE. V lost 3 bases and J lost 6; bases outside the gene matches: 6. CDR3 nucleotide sequence: TGTGCCAGCAGCGCACTAGGGACTATCAATGAGCAGTTCTTC. Translation gives CASSALGTINEQFF. Complete variable domain (other parts from reference TRBV9 and TRBJ2-1): DSGVTQTPKHLITATGQRVTLRCSPRSGDLSVYWYQQSLDQGLQFLIQYYNGEERAKGNILERFSAQQFPDLHSELNLSSLELGDSALYFCASSALGTINEQFFGPGTRLTVL.

The chain is built from TRBV30 and TRBJ2-7; 8 bases are shared with TRBD2. V was pared by 1 base and J by 2 bases, with 4 bases of the junction left unmatched. Germline V gene lookup returns CDR1 GTSNPN and CDR2 SVGIG (reference sequence). The CDR3 is 14 amino acids. The CDR3 region has the DNA TGTGCCTGGAGTGGGCGGGGGGCAACCTACGAGCAGTACTTC. Translated, it gives CAWSGRGATYEQYF.

The chain couples TRBV28 to TRBJ2-3, with TRBD1 matching 8 bases. The ends lost 4 bases at V and 2 bases at J; junction bases unmatched: 8. This CDR3 region has 16 residues. Germline CDR1 and CDR2: MDHEN and SYDVKM. CDR3 protein: CASSSGQGFLTDTQYF. CDR3 DNA sequence: TGTGCCAGCAGTTCAGGACAGGGTTTCCTCACAGATACGCAGTATTTT.

The chain combines TRBV9 with TRBJ2-7, with 8 bases matching TRBD2. Trimming removed 4 bases from V and 0 bases from J; junction bases left unmatched: 6. The CDR3 covers 15 residues. Per the germline V gene, CDR1 is SGDLS and CDR2 is YYNGEE. DNA of the CDR3: TGTGCCAGCAGCCTTCAGAGCGGGGGCTCCTACGAGCAGTACTTC. Translating it yields CASSLQSGGSYEQYF.

V and J are TRBV27 and TRBJ2-2; 9 bases line up with TRBD2. The CDR3 has 17 amino acids. In germline, CDR1 is MNHEY, CDR2 SMNVEV (reference sequence). V was pared by 3 bases and J by 6 bases, with 11 bases of the junction left unmatched. The chain's CDR3 is CASSFRRGGVVSGELFF. In nucleotides, the CDR3 is TGTGCCAGCAGTTTCCGGCGGGGGGGCGTCGTTTCCGGGGAGCTGTTTTTT.

The J gene is TRBJ1-3, the V gene TRBV10-1; 7 bases agree with TRBD1. Germline V gene sequence: CDR1 WNHNN, CDR2 SYGVQD (reference sequence). The CDR3 is 15 residues long. Losses at the gene ends were 6 bases for V and 2 bases for J; bases not matched to a gene: 7. The CDR3 here is CASSFDRATGNTIYF. CDR3 nucleotide sequence: TGCGCCAGCAGCTTCGACAGGGCGACTGGAAACACCATATATTTT.

This clone was seen a few times. J is TRBJ2-7 and V is TRBV7-9; D perhaps matches TRBD1 (6 bases). The ends were cut back, 5 bases at V and 2 bases at J, with 10 bases in the middle. Germline V CDR1 and CDR2: SEHNR, FQNEAQ (reference sequence). CDR3 size: 13 residues. CDR3 sequence: CASSAPGAYEQYF. CDR3 bases: TGTGCCAGCAGCGCCCCAGGGGCCTACGAGCAGTACTTC. The full variable domain, rest sourced from reference TRBV7-9 and TRBJ2-7, is DTGVSQNPRHKITKRGQNVTFRCDPISEHNRLYWYRQTLGQGPEFLTYFQNEAQLEKSRLLSDRFSAERPKGSFSTLEIQRTEQGDSAMYLCASSAPGAYEQYFGPGTRLTVT.

The rearrangement links TRBV11-1 to TRBJ2-7; TRBD1 agrees at 10 bases. V was pared by 5 bases and J by 8 bases, with 12 bases of the junction left unmatched. The V gene's germline CDR1 is SGHAT and CDR2 FQDESV (reference sequence). This CDR3 contains 15 residues. CDR3 sequence reads: CASSVPGTGDYKQYF. CDR3 nucleotide sequence: TGTGCCAGCAGCGTGCCCGGGACAGGGGATTATAAGCAGTACTTC. Full variable domain (remainder filled in from reference TRBV11-1 and TRBJ2-7): EAEVAQSPRYKITEKSQAVAFWCDPISGHATLYWYRQILGQGPELLVQFQDESVVDDSQLPKDRFSAERLKGVDSTLKIQPAELGDSAMYLCASSVPGTGDYKQYFGPGTRLTVT.

The chain recombines TRBV6-2 or TRBV6-3 with TRBJ1-5, with D maybe TRBD1 (6 bases). The ends were cut back, 0 bases at V and 4 bases at J, with 13 bases in the middle. The germline V gene encodes CDR1 MNHEY and CDR2 SVGEGT. CDR3 length: 16 residues. The CDR3 sequence: CASSYSYWTANQPQHF. The CDR3 region has the DNA TGTGCCAGCAGTTACTCCTATTGGACAGCTAATCAGCCCCAGCATTTT.

The chain recombines TRBV7-2 with TRBJ1-5; a possible D gene is TRBD1 (6 bases). Germline CDR1 and CDR2: SGHTA and FQGNSA. The CDR3 has 15 residues. V was clipped by 4 bases and J by 0 bases, with 10 bases between them. The CDR3 loop reads CASSSQGYSNQPQHF. The CDR3 DNA follows: TGTGCCAGCAGCTCACAGGGTTATAGCAATCAGCCCCAGCATTTT.

This chain uses TRBV4-3 with TRBJ1-4, with 8 bases aligning to TRBD1. The CDR3 contains 16 residues. CDR1 and CDR2 (germline): LGHNA, YSLEER. V shed 1 base and J 3 bases; nucleotides not matched to a gene: 4. The CDR3 bases are TGCGCCAGCAGCCAAGGAACAGGGGGATCTAATGAAAAACTGTTTTTT. Translation: CASSQGTGGSNEKLFF.

This chain uses TRBV5-4 with TRBJ2-7; 10 bases align to TRBD1. The germline CDR1 and CDR2 sequences are SGHNT and YYREEE (reference sequence). V lost 9 bases and J lost 4; bases outside the gene matches: 16. This CDR3 is 16 amino acids long. The CDR3 DNA follows: TGTGCCATAAACCGGGACAGGGGCTCAGGGGGTTACGAGCAGTACTTC. Protein sequence: CAINRDRGSGGYEQYF.

The rearrangement links TRBV7-6 to TRBJ1-2; D is undetermined. V was cut by 6 bases and J by 5 bases, with 7 bases left in between. Looked up from germline, CDR1 is SGHVS and CDR2 is FNYEAQ. The CDR3 extends over 11 amino acids. CDR3 loop: CASSDMYGYTF. CDR3 nucleotides: TGTGCCAGCAGTGACATGTATGGCTACACCTTC.

The chain has TRBV30 and TRBJ2-7, with 13 bases aligning to TRBD2. The V gene's germline CDR1 is GTSNPN and CDR2 SVGIG (reference sequence). The CDR3 runs to 18 residues. V trimming: 0 bases; J trimming: 5 bases; junction bases outside the gene matches: 13. CDR3 sequence reads: CAWSVLGTSGRAYHEQYF. CDR3 DNA sequence: TGTGCCTGGAGTGTACTTGGAACTAGCGGGAGGGCCTACCACGAGCAGTACTTC.

Written as DNA, the CDR3 is TGTGCCAGCAGTTTAGACAGGGCCCATGGCTACACCTTC. It encodes CASSLDRAHGYTF. The chain combines TRBV27 with TRBJ1-2; 7 bases agree with TRBD1. Germline loops: CDR1 MNHEY, CDR2 SMNVEV (reference sequence). The V and J ends lost 2 bases and 6 bases, in that order; junction bases with no gene match: 3. The CDR3 loop spans 13 amino acids.

The chain's CDR3 is CASALAGETDTQYF. The CDR3 nucleotides read TGTGCCAGCGCACTAGCGGGAGAGACAGATACGCAGTATTTT. The V call is TRBV19, the J call TRBJ2-3, with 11 nucleotides matching TRBD2. From germline, CDR1 is LNHDA and CDR2 SQIVND (reference sequence). The CDR3 spans 14 residues. Trimming took 9 bases from V and 3 from J; bases not matched to a gene: 5.